The next 8 T cell receptor beta chains were all read from a single sample in a study of identical twins. TCRdb reprocessed the 5' RACE reads with MiXCR, giving one entry per CDR3 protein. Here the sample spans some 500,000 distinct CDR3 sequences, roughly an eighth being singletons. A further study also used this sample, focusing on yellow fever vaccine responses in identical twins.

The sample comprised CD4+ T cells sorted from blood. The receptors originated from a woman aged 18-29 years in good health.

This clonotype appeared many times. This sequence joins TRBV7-2 and TRBJ2-7; D remains ambiguous. The V gene's germline CDR1 is SGHTA and CDR2 FQGNSA. Trimming removed 4 bases at V and 10 bases at J, with 11 bases between. The CDR3 has 11 residues. The CDR3 sequence is CASSSYQEQYF. CDR3 DNA sequence: TGTGCCAGCAGCTCCTATCAGGAACAGTACTTC.

At least ten counts were recorded for this clonotype. V gene TRBV5-1 combines with J gene TRBJ2-7; TRBD2 matches 7 bases. Per germline, CDR1 SGHRS and CDR2 YFSETQ. V gave up 3 bases and J gave up 2 bases; unmatched junction bases: 8. CDR3 size: 15 residues. The CDR3 sequence is CASSSAGTNAYEQYF. The CDR3 bases are TGCGCCAGCAGCTCGGCCGGGACTAACGCCTACGAGCAGTACTTC.

This clonotype was observed a few times. The genes are TRBV5-6 and TRBJ1-1, with D unresolved. The germline gives CDR1 SGHDT, CDR2 YYEEEE. Trimming stripped 4 bases from V and 4 bases from J, with 8 bases between. This CDR3 spans 12 amino acids. CDR3 loop: CASSRVVTEAFF. DNA of the CDR3: TGTGCCAGCAGCCGGGTGGTCACTGAAGCTTTCTTT.

The V gene is TRBV27, the J gene TRBJ2-7; D is undetermined. The CDR3 runs 14 residues. V shed 6 bases and J shed 0 bases, with 12 bases lying between them. Germline values: CDR1 MNHEY, CDR2 SMNVEV (reference sequence). The CDR3 sequence is CASRGPQISYEQYF. The CDR3 nucleotides read TGTGCCAGCAGGGGCCCACAAATCTCCTACGAGCAGTACTTC.

This clonotype was recorded a few times. V usage is TRBV7-6 and J usage is TRBJ1-1, with TRBD1 matching over 8 bases. The CDR3 is 16 residues long. CDR1 SGHVS and CDR2 FNYEAQ come from the germline V gene. Trimming took 3 bases from V and 5 from J; bases not matched to a gene: 11. The CDR3 loop is CASSFFSGGAGTEAFF. The CDR3 DNA follows: TGTGCCAGCAGCTTTTTCTCAGGGGGCGCCGGGACTGAAGCTTTCTTT.

The chain carries TRBV4-3 and TRBJ2-2, with D possibly TRBD2 on 5 matching bases. CDR1 is LGHNA, CDR2 YSLEER, per germline. The germline V and J ends were trimmed by 2 bases and 5 bases, with 12 bases remaining between them. The CDR3 runs 15 residues. CDR3 residues: CASSQSGPHTGELFF. CDR3 coding DNA: TGCGCCAGCAGCCAAAGCGGTCCGCATACCGGGGAGCTGTTTTTT.

The V and J genes are TRBV10-3 and TRBJ1-2; D possibly corresponds to TRBD1 (5 bases). Germline-derived CDR1 and CDR2 are ENHRY and SYGVKD. With 6 bases removed from V and 5 bases from J, the gap between germline ends came to 13 bases. This CDR3 contains 13 residues. The CDR3 bases are TGTGCCATCAGAAGAGACAGCGCTTATGGCTACACCTTC. It is translated as CAIRRDSAYGYTF.

This clonotype showed up just a few times. A read error may account for a junction end that differs from germline. The V and J genes are TRBV11-2 and TRBJ2-5; 11 positions agree with TRBD1. Germline lookup yields CDR1 SGHAT and CDR2 FQNNGV. The CDR3 has 15 residues. The chain's CDR3 is CPSSEDRGHQETQYF. CDR3 sequence (DNA): TGTCCCAGCAGCGAGGACAGGGGGCATCAAGAGACCCAGTACTTC.